A single sample is the source of the 12 T cell receptor beta chains below, sequenced in a study of T cell changes during pregnancy in multiple sclerosis. TCRdb's copy holds only in-frame clones and misses some; the assay was immunoSEQ multiplex PCR. This sample yields 35,000 to 45,000 clones, of which 90% to 95% are seen a single time; approximately 0.44% belongs to the top ten. The sequencing here drew on CD4+ T cells from peripheral blood mononuclear cells, taken in the first trimester of pregnancy. The receptors originated from a female donor with multiple sclerosis, enrolled in a pregnancy study.

V and J are TRBV5-1 and TRBJ1-1; D perhaps matches TRBD1 (6 bases). The CDR3 sequence is 14 residues long. Germline V gene lookup returns CDR1 SGHRS and CDR2 YFSETQ. V dropped 1 base and J dropped 5 bases, with 12 bases sitting between them. CDR3 sequence (DNA): TGCGCCAGCAGCTTGCAAGGGGGAGGGACTGAAGCTTTCTTT. This gives the protein CASSLQGGGTEAFF.

The chain joins TRBV10-2 to TRBJ1-4; 9 nucleotides align to TRBD1. Germline values: CDR1 WSHSY, CDR2 SAAADI. The CDR3 runs 14 residues. The V gene end was trimmed by 6 bases and the J gene end by 2 bases; junction bases not matched to a gene: 1. CDR3 DNA: TGCGCCAGCAGGGGACAGGGCACTAATGAAAAACTGTTTTTT. Translation gives CASRGQGTNEKLFF.

This sequence joins TRBV25-1 and TRBJ1-2; 10 positions match TRBD1. The CDR3 length is 16 residues. The ends lost 1 base at V and 6 bases at J; junction bases unmatched: 8. The germline V gene has CDR1 MGHDK and CDR2 SYGVNS. CDR3 in DNA: TGTGCCAGCAGTGAATTCCGGGACAGGGGTATTGATGGCTACACCTTC. As protein: CASSEFRDRGIDGYTF.

The rearrangement links TRBV18 to TRBJ2-7; no clear D. CDR1 and CDR2 from the germline V gene are KGHSH and LQKENI. The CDR3 is made up of 13 amino acids. Deletions cut 2 bases from V and 5 bases from J, with 10 bases between. The CDR3 DNA follows: TGTGCCAGCTCACCAATAAGAGAGAACGAGCAGTACTTC. Translation: CASSPIRENEQYF.

The chain couples TRBV28 to TRBJ1-1; D remains ambiguous. The germline CDR1 and CDR2 sequences are MDHEN and SYDVKM. The V end lost 5 bases, the J end lost 0 bases, and 10 bases lay between the germline ends. CDR3 length: 14 amino acids. The CDR3 is CASSITQMNTEAFF. CDR3 in DNA: TGTGCCAGCAGTATAACCCAGATGAACACTGAAGCTTTCTTT.

V and J are TRBV19 and TRBJ2-1; the match to TRBD2 covers 9 bases. CDR1 and CDR2 from the germline V gene are LNHDA and SQIVND (reference sequence). Trimming at V came to 4 bases and at J to 5 bases, leaving 6 bases not matched to a gene. This CDR3 has 15 amino acids. The CDR3: CASSRLAGLDNEQFF. DNA of the CDR3: TGTGCCAGTAGTAGGCTAGCGGGGCTGGACAATGAGCAGTTCTTC.

The chain couples TRBV6-1 to TRBJ2-7; 7 bases match TRBD1. There are 14 residues in the CDR3. The germline gives CDR1 MNHNS, CDR2 SASEGT. V trimming: 3 bases; J trimming: 2 bases; junction bases outside the gene matches: 4. This chain's CDR3 is CASSDRTGPYEQYF. The DNA for the CDR3 is TGTGCCAGCAGTGACCGGACAGGACCCTACGAGCAGTACTTC.

The genes are TRBV2 and TRBJ2-1, with 10 bases matching TRBD2. Germline assignment: CDR1 SNHLY and CDR2 FYNNEI. Trimming at V came to 8 bases and at J to 5 bases, leaving 3 bases not matched to a gene. CDR3 size: 13 residues. The CDR3 sequence is CASELAGNNEQFF. In DNA, the CDR3 is TGTGCCAGCGAACTAGCGGGAAACAATGAGCAGTTCTTC.

The chain uses TRBV28 and TRBJ2-7; TRBD2 might be the D (6 bases). V gave up 2 bases and J gave up 6 bases, with 8 bases separating them. Germline values: CDR1 MDHEN, CDR2 SYDVKM. This CDR3 contains 12 residues. The chain's CDR3 is CASSLLGGEQYF. CDR3 nucleotides: TGTGCCAGCAGTTTACTGGGGGGCGAGCAGTACTTC.

The V gene is TRBV2, the J gene TRBJ2-1; D may be TRBD2 (6 bases). Looked up from germline, CDR1 is SNHLY and CDR2 is FYNNEI. The CDR3 consists of 16 residues. The V end lost 1 base, the J end lost 2 bases, and 12 bases lay between the germline ends. The CDR3 nucleotides read TGTGCCAGCAGTGAAGGGGGACTTTTCGCCTACAATGAGCAGTTCTTC. Encoded protein: CASSEGGLFAYNEQFF.

This chain uses TRBV19 with TRBJ2-1, with 8 bases matching TRBD2. CDR1 and CDR2 (germline): LNHDA, SQIVND (reference sequence). V was pared by 1 base and J by 10 bases, with 15 bases of the junction left unmatched. CDR3 length equals 17 residues. The CDR3 reads CASSIGASGGAKGEQFF. The CDR3 DNA is TGTGCCAGTAGTATAGGGGCCAGCGGGGGAGCCAAGGGCGAGCAGTTCTTC.

CDR3: CASSVRLAHEQFF. The CDR3 DNA reads TGTGCCAGCAGCGTCAGGCTAGCCCATGAGCAGTTCTTC. The genes are TRBV9 and TRBJ2-1, with TRBD2 as a possible D gene (5 bases). V was shortened by 2 bases and J by 8 bases, with 11 bases between the two germline ends. CDR1 is SGDLS and CDR2 is YYNGEE in the germline V gene. This CDR3 has 13 amino acids.